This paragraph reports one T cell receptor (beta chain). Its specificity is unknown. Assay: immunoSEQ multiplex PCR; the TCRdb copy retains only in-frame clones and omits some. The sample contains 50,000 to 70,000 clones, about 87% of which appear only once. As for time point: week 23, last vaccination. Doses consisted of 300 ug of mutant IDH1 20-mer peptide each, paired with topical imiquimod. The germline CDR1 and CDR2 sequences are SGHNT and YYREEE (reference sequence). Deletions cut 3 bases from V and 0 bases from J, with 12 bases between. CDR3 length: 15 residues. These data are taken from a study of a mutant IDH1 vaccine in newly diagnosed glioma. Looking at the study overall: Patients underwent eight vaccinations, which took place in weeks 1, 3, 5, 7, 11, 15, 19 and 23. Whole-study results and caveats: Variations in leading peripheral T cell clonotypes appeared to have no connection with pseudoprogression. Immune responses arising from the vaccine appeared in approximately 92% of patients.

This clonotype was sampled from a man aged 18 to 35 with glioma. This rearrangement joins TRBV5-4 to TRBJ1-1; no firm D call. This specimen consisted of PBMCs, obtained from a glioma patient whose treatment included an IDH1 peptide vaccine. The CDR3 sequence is CASSSWSTVNTEAFF. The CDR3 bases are TGTGCCAGCAGCTCCTGGTCGACGGTGAACACTGAAGCTTTCTTT. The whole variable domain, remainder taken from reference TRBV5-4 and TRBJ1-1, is ETGVTQSPTHLIKTRGQQVTLRCSSQSGHNTVSWYQQALGQGPQFIFQYYREEENGRGNFPPRFSGLQFPNYSSELNVNALELDDSALYLCASSSWSTVNTEAFFGQGTRLTVV.